This entry features one TCR beta chain sequence. Antigen: not known. The junction and the germline gene differ at one end; a read error may be behind it. This entry is derived from a study of a mutant IDH1 vaccine in newly diagnosed glioma. The wider study: Sex among treated patients split around 62% male, about 40% female; mean age was approximately 38 years. Former treatment meant radiotherapy, temozolomide, or both; the majority had gotten both.

Profiling relied on immunoSEQ multiplex PCR, and the TCRdb table lists in-frame clones only, not all of them. The sample carries about 54,000 clones, 80% to 90% recorded once. The study's findings and limits: The occurrence of vaccine-induced immune responses was seen in around 94% of patients.

Germline V CDR1 and CDR2: KGHSH, LQKENI. CDR3 length: 13 residues. Time point reported: baseline, week 1 (first vaccination visit). Treatment noted: pre-vaccination baseline after standard-of-care therapy. Each tumor in the donors was a new WHO grade 3 or 4 astrocytoma, IDH1-mutant and ATRX-lost. The clonotype comes from a man aged 18 to 35 with glioma. The chain is built from TRBV18 and TRBJ2-5; TRBD2 might be the D (5 bases). The sample here was PBMCs, taken from a glioma patient treated with radiotherapy, temozolomide or both. In nucleotides, the CDR3 is TGTGCCAGCGCACCTCGGGGACAAGAGACCCAGTACTTC. Protein: CASAPRGQETQYF. The full variable domain, in which reference TRBV18 and TRBJ2-5 provide the parts outside the CDR3, is NAGVMQNPRHLVRRRGQEARLRCSPMKGHSHVYWYRQLPEEGLKFMVYLQKENIIDESGMPKERFSAEFPKEGPSILRIQQVVRGDSAAYFCASAPRGQETQYFGPGTRLLVL.